One and the same sample provided the 4 T cell receptor beta chains below, sequenced in a study of T-cell reconstitution after alpha-beta-depleted transplantation in children. Preparation of the TCRbeta library used unique molecular identifiers. Via MiXCR, TCRdb re-called the PCR reads, giving one row per CDR3 protein. The sample includes 200,000 to 250,000 distinct CDR3 sequences, roughly 23% of them seen just once. Here the sequenced sample was PBMCs, taken before TCRalphabeta/CD19-depleted stem cell transplant. The receptors come from a girl aged 2-10 years with Fanconi anemia, due to receive a stem cell transplant.

This clonotype has only a few counts. The rearrangement joins TRBV29-1 to TRBJ1-2; TRBD1 aligns across 9 bases. With 5 bases clipped from V and 8 bases from J, the junction kept 6 bases outside the gene matches. Germline V lookup: CDR1 SQVTM, CDR2 ANQGSEA. This CDR3 comprises 12 residues. The CDR3 spells CSVSQGARGYTF. The CDR3 nucleotides are TGCAGCGTTTCACAGGGGGCGCGAGGCTACACCTTC.

Many counts were recorded for this clonotype. The DNA for the CDR3 is TGTGCCCGCCGACAGGGGGAGTCCATAAGTCGACAAGAGACCCAGTACTTC. Amino acid sequence: CARRQGESISRQETQYF. This chain joins TRBV12-3 or TRBV12-4 and TRBJ2-5; 9 bases match TRBD1. V dropped 11 bases and J dropped 2; count of bases not matched to a gene: 18. There are 17 residues in the CDR3.

The rearrangement joins TRBV7-9 to TRBJ2-6, with 7 bases that match TRBD2. Per the germline V gene, CDR1 is SEHNR and CDR2 is FQNEAQ (reference sequence). This CDR3 region has 17 residues. With V trimmed by 6 bases and J by 0 bases, 8 bases remained unmatched. CDR3 coding DNA: TGTGCCAGCAGACGAAAGGGACTACACTCTGGGGCCAACGTCCTGACTTTC. The encoded protein is CASRRKGLHSGANVLTF.

This clonotype has ten or more counts. This rearrangement joins TRBV7-2 to TRBJ2-7, with unresolved D. V was cut by 1 base and J by 1 base, with 5 bases left in between. The CDR3 covers 13 residues. In germline, CDR1 is SGHTA, CDR2 FQGNSA. The CDR3 DNA follows: TGTGCCAGCAGCTTAGAAAGTTCCTACGAGCAGTACTTC. This encodes CASSLESSYEQYF.